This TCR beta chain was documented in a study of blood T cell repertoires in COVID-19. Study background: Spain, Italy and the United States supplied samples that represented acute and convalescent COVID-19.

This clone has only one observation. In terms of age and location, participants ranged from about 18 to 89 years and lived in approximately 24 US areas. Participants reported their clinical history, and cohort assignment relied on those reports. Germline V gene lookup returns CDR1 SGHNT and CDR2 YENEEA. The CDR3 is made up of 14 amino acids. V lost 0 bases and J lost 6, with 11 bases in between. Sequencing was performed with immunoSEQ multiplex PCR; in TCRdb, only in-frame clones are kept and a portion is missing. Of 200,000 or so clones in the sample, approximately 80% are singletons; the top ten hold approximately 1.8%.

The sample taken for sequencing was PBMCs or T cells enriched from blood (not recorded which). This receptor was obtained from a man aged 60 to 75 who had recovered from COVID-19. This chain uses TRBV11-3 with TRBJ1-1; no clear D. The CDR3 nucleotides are TGTGCCAGCAGCTTAGATAGGAGGGAACCTGAAGCTTTCTTT. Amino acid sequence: CASSLDRREPEAFF.